Below are 8 T cell receptor beta chains sequenced from a single sample in a study (dated by TCRdb to between 2015 and 2016). Tregs were isolated as CD4+CD25+CD127-/low cells. The protocol used for the library was 5' RACE. Instrument on record: Illumina MiSeq. TCRdb trimmed the raw reads at Q25, called clones with MiXCR and kept productive beta chains. Each record represents a unique CDR3 protein, reported with the most common genes and DNA among its rows. The sample has some 9,200 distinct CDR3 sequences on record, roughly 50% of them singletons. The leading ten clones occupy 5.5% to 7% of the sample. The specimen was Tregs sorted from a lymph node. Receptors were obtained from a female donor with breast cancer.

CDR3 bases: TGCAGTGCTGACCGACTTTCGGGGTTCCACAATGAGCAGTTCTTC. Protein product: CSADRLSGFHNEQFF. This chain joins TRBV20-1 and TRBJ2-1, with D possibly matching TRBD2 (5 bases). This CDR3 has 15 residues. Germline values: CDR1 DFQATT, CDR2 SNEGSKA (reference sequence). Trimming cost V 5 bases and J 5 bases, with 19 bases left between them.

The chain employs TRBV6-2 or TRBV6-3 and TRBJ2-6; D remains unclear. The germline V gene encodes CDR1 MNHEY and CDR2 SVGEGT. The CDR3 sequence is 15 residues long. The V end was cut by 4 bases, the J end by 0 bases, with 7 bases between. The CDR3 reads CASSLTHSGANVLTF. In DNA form, the CDR3 reads TGTGCCAGCAGTTTGACCCACTCTGGGGCCAACGTCCTGACTTTC.

J is TRBJ2-3 and V is TRBV12-3 or TRBV12-4, with unresolved D. V was trimmed by 5 bases and J by 2 bases, leaving 20 bases between them. CDR3 length: 17 amino acids. The CDR3 DNA reads as TGTGCCAGCAGTCCCTCCCCCTTTCGGCTATACACAGATACGCAGTATTTT. As protein: CASSPSPFRLYTDTQYF.

The chain combines TRBV7-7 with TRBJ2-1, with D possibly being TRBD2 (7 bases). V lost 3 bases to trimming and J lost 8 bases, with 14 bases between them. The germline CDR1 and CDR2 sequences are SSHAT and FNYEAQ (reference sequence). The CDR3 spans 14 residues. CDR3: CASSLAGALDEQFF. The CDR3 DNA reads as TGTGCCAGCAGCTTGGCGGGGGCTTTGGATGAGCAGTTCTTC.

The chain employs TRBV6-2 or TRBV6-3 and TRBJ2-2; 10 bases are shared with TRBD2. This CDR3 spans 14 amino acids. V lost 9 bases and J lost 7; bases outside the gene matches: 8. Germline values: CDR1 MNHEY, CDR2 SVGEGT. The CDR3: CASSGTSDVGELFF. CDR3 coding DNA: TGTGCCAGTTCCGGGACTAGCGACGTCGGGGAGCTGTTTTTT.

The chain employs TRBV7-2 and TRBJ2-1; 8 nucleotides line up with TRBD1. Germline CDR1 is SGHTA and CDR2 is FQGNSA. Losses at the gene ends were 1 base for V and 6 bases for J; bases not matched to a gene: 8. This CDR3 spans 16 amino acids. The CDR3 nucleotides are TGTGCCAGCAGCTTAGTGGGAGCCGGGACAGGCAATGAGCAGTTCTTC. It codes for CASSLVGAGTGNEQFF.

The V gene is TRBV15, the J gene TRBJ2-1; D remains unclear. CDR1 is LNHNV and CDR2 is YYDKDF in the germline V gene (reference sequence). The CDR3 length is 12 residues. Trimming shortened V by 3 bases and J by 7 bases, and 7 bases separated the two germline ends. CDR3 DNA: TGTGCCACCAGCAGTATAGCAAATGAGCAGTTCTTC. It translates to CATSSIANEQFF.

This clonotype was picked up a small number of times. The V and J genes are TRBV4-3 and TRBJ2-1; 7 nucleotides line up with TRBD2. Germline loops: CDR1 LGHNA, CDR2 YSLEER. The CDR3 runs to 15 residues. J was trimmed by 6 bases and V by 6 bases; bases with no gene match: 11. The CDR3 region is CASRSAGEITNEQFF. CDR3 DNA sequence: TGCGCCAGCAGGTCCGCGGGAGAAATCACCAATGAGCAGTTCTTC.